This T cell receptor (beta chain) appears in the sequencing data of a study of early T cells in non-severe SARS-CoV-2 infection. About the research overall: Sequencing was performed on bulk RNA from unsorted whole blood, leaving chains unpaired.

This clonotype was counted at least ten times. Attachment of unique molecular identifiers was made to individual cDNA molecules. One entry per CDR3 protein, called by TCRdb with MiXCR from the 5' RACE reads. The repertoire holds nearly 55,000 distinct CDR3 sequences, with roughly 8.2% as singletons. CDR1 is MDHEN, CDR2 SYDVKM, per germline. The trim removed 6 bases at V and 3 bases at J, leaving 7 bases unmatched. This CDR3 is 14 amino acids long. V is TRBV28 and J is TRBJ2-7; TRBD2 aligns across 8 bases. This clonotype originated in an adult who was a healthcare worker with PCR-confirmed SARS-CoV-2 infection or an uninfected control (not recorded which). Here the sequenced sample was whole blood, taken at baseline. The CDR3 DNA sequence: TGTGCCAGCAGCCCTCGCGGGAGGCTCTACGAGCAGTACTTC. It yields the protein CASSPRGRLYEQYF.